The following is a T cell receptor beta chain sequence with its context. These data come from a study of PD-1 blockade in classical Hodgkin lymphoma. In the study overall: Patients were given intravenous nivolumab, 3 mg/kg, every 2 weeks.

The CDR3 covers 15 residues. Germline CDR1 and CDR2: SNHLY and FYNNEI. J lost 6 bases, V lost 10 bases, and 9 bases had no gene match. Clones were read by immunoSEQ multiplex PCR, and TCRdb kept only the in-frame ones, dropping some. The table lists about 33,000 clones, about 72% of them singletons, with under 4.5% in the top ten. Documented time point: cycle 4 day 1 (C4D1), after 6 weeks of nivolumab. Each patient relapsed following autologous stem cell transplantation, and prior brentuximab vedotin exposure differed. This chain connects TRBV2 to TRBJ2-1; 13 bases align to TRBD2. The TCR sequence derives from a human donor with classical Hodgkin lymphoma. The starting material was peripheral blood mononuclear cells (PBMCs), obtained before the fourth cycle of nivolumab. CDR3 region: CATLLLAGGRNEQFF. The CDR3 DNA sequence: TGTGCCACCCTGTTACTAGCGGGGGGGCGCAATGAGCAGTTCTTC.